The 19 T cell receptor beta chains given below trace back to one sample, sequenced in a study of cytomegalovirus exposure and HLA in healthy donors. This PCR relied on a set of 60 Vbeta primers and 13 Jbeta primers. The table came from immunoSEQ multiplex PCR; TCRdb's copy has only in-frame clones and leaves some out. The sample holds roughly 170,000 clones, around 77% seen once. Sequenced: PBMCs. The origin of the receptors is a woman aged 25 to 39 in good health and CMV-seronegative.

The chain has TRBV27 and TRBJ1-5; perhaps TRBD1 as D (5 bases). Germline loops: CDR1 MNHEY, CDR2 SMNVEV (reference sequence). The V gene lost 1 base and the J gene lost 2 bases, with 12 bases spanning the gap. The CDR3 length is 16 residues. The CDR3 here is CASSLWGRAGNQPQHF. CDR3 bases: TGTGCCAGCAGTTTATGGGGCAGGGCAGGCAATCAGCCCCAGCATTTT.

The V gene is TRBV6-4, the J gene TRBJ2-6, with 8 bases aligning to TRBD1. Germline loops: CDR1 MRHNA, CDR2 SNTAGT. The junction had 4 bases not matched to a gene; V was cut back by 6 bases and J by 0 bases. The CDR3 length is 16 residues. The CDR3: CASSRDRYSGANVLTF. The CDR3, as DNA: TGTGCCAGCAGCCGGGACAGGTACTCTGGGGCCAACGTCCTGACTTTC.

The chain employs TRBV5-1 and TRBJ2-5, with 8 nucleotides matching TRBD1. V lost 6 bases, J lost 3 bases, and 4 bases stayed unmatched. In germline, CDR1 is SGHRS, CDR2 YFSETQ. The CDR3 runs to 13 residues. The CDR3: CASNSDREETQYF. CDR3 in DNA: TGCGCCAGCAACTCGGACAGGGAAGAGACCCAGTACTTC.

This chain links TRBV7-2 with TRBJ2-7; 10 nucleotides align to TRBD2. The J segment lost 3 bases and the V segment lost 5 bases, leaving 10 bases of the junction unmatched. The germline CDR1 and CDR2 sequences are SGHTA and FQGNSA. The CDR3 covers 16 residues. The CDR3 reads CASSPQLAGGHYEQYF. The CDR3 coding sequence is TGTGCCAGCAGCCCGCAGTTAGCGGGGGGCCACTACGAGCAGTACTTC.

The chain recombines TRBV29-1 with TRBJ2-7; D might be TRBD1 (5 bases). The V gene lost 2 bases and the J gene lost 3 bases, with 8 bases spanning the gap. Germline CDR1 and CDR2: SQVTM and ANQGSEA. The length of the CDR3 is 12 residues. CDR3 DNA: TGCAGCGTTGAACGCCAGGGCTACGAGCAGTACTTC. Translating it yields CSVERQGYEQYF.

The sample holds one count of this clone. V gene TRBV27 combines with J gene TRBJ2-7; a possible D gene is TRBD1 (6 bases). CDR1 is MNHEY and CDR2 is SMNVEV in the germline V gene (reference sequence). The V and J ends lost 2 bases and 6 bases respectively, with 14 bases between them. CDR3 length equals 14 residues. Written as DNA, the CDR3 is TGTGCCAGCAGTTTAATACAGGGAGTCGGCGAGCAGTACTTC. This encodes CASSLIQGVGEQYF.

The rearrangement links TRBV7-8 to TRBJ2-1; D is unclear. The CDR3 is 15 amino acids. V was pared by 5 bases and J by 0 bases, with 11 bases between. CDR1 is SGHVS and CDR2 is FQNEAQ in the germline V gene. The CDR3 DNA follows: TGTGCCAGCAGCAGTAGTGTAAGCTCCTACAATGAGCAGTTCTTC. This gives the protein CASSSSVSSYNEQFF.

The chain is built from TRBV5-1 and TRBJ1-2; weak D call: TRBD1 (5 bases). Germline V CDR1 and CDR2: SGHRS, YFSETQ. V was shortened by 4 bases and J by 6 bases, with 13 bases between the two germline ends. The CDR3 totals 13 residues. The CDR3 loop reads CASSPARANGYTF. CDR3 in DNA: TGCGCCAGCAGCCCCGCCAGGGCAAATGGCTACACCTTC.

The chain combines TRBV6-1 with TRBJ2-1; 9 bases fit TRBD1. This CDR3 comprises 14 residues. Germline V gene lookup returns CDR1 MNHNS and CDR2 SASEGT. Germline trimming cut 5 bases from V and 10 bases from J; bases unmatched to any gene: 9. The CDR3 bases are TGTGCCAGCAGTCCCGGGACAGGGCTACGGGAGCAGTTCTTC. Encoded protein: CASSPGTGLREQFF.

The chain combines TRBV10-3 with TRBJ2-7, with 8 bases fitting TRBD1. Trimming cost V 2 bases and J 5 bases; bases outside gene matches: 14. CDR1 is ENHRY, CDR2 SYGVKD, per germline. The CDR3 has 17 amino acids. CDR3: CAISEGQGIGLKNEQYF. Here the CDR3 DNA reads TGTGCCATCAGTGAGGGACAGGGAATTGGCTTGAAGAACGAGCAGTACTTC.

The CDR3 DNA reads TGCGCCAGCAGCCAAGTTCAGGGGGAGACAGATACGCAGTATTTT. Translated: CASSQVQGETDTQYF. The chain carries TRBV4-1 and TRBJ2-3, with TRBD1 matching 7 bases. CDR1 is MGHRA and CDR2 is YSYEKL in the germline V gene. J was trimmed by 3 bases and V by 1 base; bases with no gene match: 4. This CDR3 contains 15 residues.

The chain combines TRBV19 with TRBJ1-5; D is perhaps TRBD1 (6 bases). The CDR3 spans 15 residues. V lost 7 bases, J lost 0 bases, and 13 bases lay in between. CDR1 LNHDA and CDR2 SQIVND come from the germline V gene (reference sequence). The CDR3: CASTNREYSNQPQHF. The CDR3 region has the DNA TGTGCCAGTACCAACAGGGAATATAGCAATCAGCCCCAGCATTTT.

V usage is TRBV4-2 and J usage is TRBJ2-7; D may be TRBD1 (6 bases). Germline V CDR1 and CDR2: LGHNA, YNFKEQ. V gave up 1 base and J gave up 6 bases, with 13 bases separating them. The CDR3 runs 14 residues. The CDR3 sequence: CASSQGGDKTEQYF. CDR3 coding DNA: TGTGCCAGCAGCCAAGGAGGGGACAAGACCGAGCAGTACTTC.

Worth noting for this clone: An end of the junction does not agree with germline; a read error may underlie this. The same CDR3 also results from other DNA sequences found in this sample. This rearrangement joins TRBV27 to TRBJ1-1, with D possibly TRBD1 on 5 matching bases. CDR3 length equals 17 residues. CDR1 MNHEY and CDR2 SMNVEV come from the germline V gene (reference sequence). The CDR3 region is CASSLIPRGGLNTEAFF. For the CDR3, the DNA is TGTGCCAGCAGTTTGATCCCTAGGGGTGGTTTGAACACTGAAGCCTTCTTT.

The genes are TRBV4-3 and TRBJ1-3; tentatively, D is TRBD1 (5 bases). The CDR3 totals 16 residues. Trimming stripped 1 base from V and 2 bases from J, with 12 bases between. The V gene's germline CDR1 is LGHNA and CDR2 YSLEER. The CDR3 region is CASSQVARATGNTIYF. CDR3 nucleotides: TGCGCCAGCAGCCAAGTCGCCAGGGCGACTGGAAACACCATATATTTT.

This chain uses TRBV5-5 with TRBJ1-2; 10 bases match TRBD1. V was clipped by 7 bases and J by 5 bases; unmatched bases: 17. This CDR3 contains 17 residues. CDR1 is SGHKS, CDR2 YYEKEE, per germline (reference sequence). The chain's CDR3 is CASGGTGDWLRAYGYTF. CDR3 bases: TGTGCCAGCGGGGGGACAGGGGATTGGTTACGCGCATATGGCTACACCTTC.

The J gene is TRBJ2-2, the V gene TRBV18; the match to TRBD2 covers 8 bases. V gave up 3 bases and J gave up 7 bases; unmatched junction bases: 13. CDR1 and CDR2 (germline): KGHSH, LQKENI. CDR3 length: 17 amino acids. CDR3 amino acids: CASSPPRRGRGDGELFF. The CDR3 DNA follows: TGTGCCAGCTCACCCCCCCGCCGGGGGCGGGGGGACGGGGAGCTGTTTTTT.

The CDR3: CASSSGLAYYNEQFF. CDR3 coding DNA: TGTGCCAGCAGTTCGGGACTAGCGTATTACAATGAGCAGTTCTTC. The chain couples TRBV27 to TRBJ2-1; 10 bases fit TRBD2. The CDR3 is 15 amino acids. The germline V gene has CDR1 MNHEY and CDR2 SMNVEV (reference sequence). With V trimmed by 4 bases and J by 4 bases, 4 bases remained unmatched.

DNA of the CDR3: TGTGCCAGCAGCGCCTTAGTAGCGGGGGGTAGCACAGATACGCAGTATTTT. Translating it yields CASSALVAGGSTDTQYF. The chain employs TRBV9 and TRBJ2-3; TRBD2 matches at 10 bases. CDR1 is SGDLS, CDR2 YYNGEE, per germline. The CDR3 consists of 17 residues. The J segment lost 0 bases and the V segment lost 3 bases, leaving 7 bases of the junction unmatched.